The 31 T cell receptor beta chains reported below all come from one sample, sequenced in a study of T-cell reconstitution after alpha-beta-depleted transplantation in children. Preparation of the TCRbeta library used unique molecular identifiers. TCRdb redid the calling of the PCR reads with MiXCR, one entry per CDR3 protein. The sample gives 150,000 to 200,000 distinct CDR3 sequences, approximately 12% of which show up once; approximately 13% is in the top ten. Sequenced material: PBMCs, taken before TCRalphabeta/CD19-depleted stem cell transplant. The receptors were gathered from a boy between 2 and 10 years old with acute myeloid leukemia, due to receive a stem cell transplant.

The genes are TRBV12-3 or TRBV12-4 and TRBJ1-2; D possibly corresponds to TRBD1 (5 bases). Trimming left V 0 bases short and J 0 bases short, with 8 bases between. The CDR3 totals 15 residues. This CDR3 is CASSLAGGTNYGYTF. Here the CDR3 DNA reads TGTGCCAGCAGTTTAGCGGGGGGAACTAACTATGGCTACACCTTC.

At least ten counts were recorded for this clonotype. The chain couples TRBV12-5 to TRBJ1-1, with 9 bases that match TRBD1. The germline CDR1 and CDR2 sequences are LGHNT and FRNRAP. The CDR3 is 14 amino acids. V lost 1 base, J lost 4 bases, and 1 base stayed unmatched. The DNA for the CDR3 is TGTGCTAGTGGTTTGGGACAGGGGGGCACTGAAGCTTTCTTT. Its translation: CASGLGQGGTEAFF.

In its sample, this clonotype was seen many times. The J gene is TRBJ2-7, the V gene TRBV5-5; TRBD1 might be the D (5 bases). The ends were cut back, 7 bases at V and 2 bases at J, with 25 bases in the middle. Germline CDR1 is SGHKS and CDR2 is YYEKEE (reference sequence). The CDR3 extends over 17 amino acids. The CDR3 DNA reads as TGTGCCAGCTTTATTGGGTTTCGGACATCAACAACCTACGAGCAGTACTTC. This encodes CASFIGFRTSTTYEQYF.

This clonotype occurred many times. V and J are TRBV14 and TRBJ2-2, with no clear D. There are 13 residues in the CDR3. Germline CDR1 reads SGHDN; CDR2 reads FVKESK. Trimming shortened V by 5 bases and J by 1 base, and 5 bases separated the two germline ends. CDR3: CASSSQNTGELFF. CDR3 in DNA: TGTGCCAGCAGCAGCCAGAACACCGGGGAGCTGTTTTTT.

Details on this clonotype: With a much larger clone just one base away, this may be a read error. V is TRBV12-3 or TRBV12-4 and J is TRBJ1-3; D is possibly TRBD1 (5 bases). The length of the CDR3 is 14 residues. The CDR3 sequence is CASSPSGLGNTMYF. The DNA for the CDR3 is TGTGCCAGCAGTCCCTCAGGGCTGGGAAACACCATGTATTTT.

This clonotype showed up many times. The chain joins TRBV6-5 to TRBJ1-2, with 7 bases fitting TRBD1. Germline V gives CDR1 MNHEY, CDR2 SVGAGI. Trimming removed 4 bases from V and 0 bases from J; junction bases left unmatched: 8. The CDR3 extends over 16 amino acids. Here the CDR3 reads CASSSPGTVANYGYTF. CDR3 nucleotide sequence: TGTGCCAGCAGTTCCCCCGGGACAGTTGCTAACTATGGCTACACCTTC.

This clonotype was counted at least ten times. V gene TRBV5-1 combines with J gene TRBJ2-5, with D perhaps TRBD1 or TRBD2 (5 bases each). V was trimmed by 4 bases and J by 5 bases, leaving 12 bases between them. Germline V gene lookup returns CDR1 SGHRS and CDR2 YFSETQ. The CDR3 runs to 13 residues. Here the CDR3 reads CASSPGTRETQYF. The CDR3 nucleotides are TGCGCCAGCAGCCCGGGGACCAGGGAGACCCAGTACTTC. The whole variable domain, remainder taken from reference TRBV5-1 and TRBJ2-5, is KAGVTQTPRYLIKTRGQQVTLSCSPISGHRSVSWYQQTPGQGLQFLFEYFSETQRNKGNFPGRFSGRQFSNSRSEMNVSTLELGDSALYLCASSPGTRETQYFGPGTRLLVL.

This clonotype was seen ten or more times. This chain links TRBV10-3 with TRBJ1-2, with a weak D call TRBD1 (6 bases). Germline V gene sequence: CDR1 ENHRY, CDR2 SYGVKD. The CDR3 contains 13 residues. Trimming removed 6 bases at V and 4 bases at J, with 12 bases between. The CDR3: CAIRQGLSYGYTF. CDR3 coding DNA: TGTGCCATCAGACAGGGACTTAGCTATGGCTACACCTTC.

This clonotype was found many times. The chain couples TRBV20-1 to TRBJ1-1; 12 positions match TRBD1. The CDR3 runs to 11 residues. CDR1 is DFQATT, CDR2 SNEGSKA, per germline (reference sequence). Trimming took 5 bases from V and 11 from J; bases not matched to a gene: 3. CDR3 loop: CSALGQGAAFF. CDR3 coding DNA: TGCAGTGCTCTGGGACAGGGGGCGGCTTTCTTT.

In this sample, this clonotype turned up many times. The chain uses TRBV10-3 and TRBJ2-5, with 7 bases matching TRBD1. Trimming removed 9 bases from V and 2 bases from J; junction bases left unmatched: 3. The CDR3 is 12 amino acids. CDR1 and CDR2 (germline): ENHRY, SYGVKD. CDR3 protein: CAIPGQQETQYF. CDR3 nucleotide sequence: TGTGCCATACCGGGACAGCAAGAGACCCAGTACTTC.

The sample holds many counts of this clonotype. V and J are TRBV7-9 and TRBJ2-3; D is unresolved. The V end lost 5 bases, the J end lost 5 bases, and 17 bases lay between the germline ends. The CDR3 runs to 15 residues. Germline assignment: CDR1 SEHNR and CDR2 FQNEAQ (reference sequence). The CDR3 DNA is TGTGCCAGCAGCCGGGTCTCCCTTGCGGAAGATACGCAGTATTTT. This encodes CASSRVSLAEDTQYF.

This clonotype was counted many times. This chain joins TRBV28 and TRBJ2-7; 12 positions agree with TRBD2. V lost 6 bases, J lost 3 bases, and 9 bases stayed unmatched. The CDR3 loop spans 16 amino acids. Looked up from germline, CDR1 is MDHEN and CDR2 is SYDVKM. In DNA, the CDR3 is TGTGCCAGCAGCTTTACTACGGGACTAGCGGGCTACGAGCAGTACTTC. It encodes CASSFTTGLAGYEQYF.

This clonotype was picked up many times. The chain employs TRBV12-3 or TRBV12-4 and TRBJ1-4; possibly TRBD1 for D (5 bases). This CDR3 has 11 amino acids. Deletions cut 10 bases from V and 10 bases from J, with 13 bases between. As DNA, the CDR3 is TGTGCCACCAGGGAGGGTGGAAAACTGTTTTTT. This codes for CATREGGKLFF.

At least ten counts were recorded for this clonotype. This chain connects TRBV27 to TRBJ2-5; D remains unclear. Germline assignment: CDR1 MNHEY and CDR2 SMNVEV (reference sequence). The CDR3 consists of 14 residues. With 2 bases removed from V and 5 bases from J, the gap between germline ends came to 12 bases. For the CDR3, the DNA is TGTGCCAGCAGTTTAGTGTGGGGATTGGAGACCCAGTACTTC. It translates to CASSLVWGLETQYF.

This clonotype was detected many times. The chain couples TRBV5-5 to TRBJ2-7, with D possibly TRBD1 on 5 matching bases. The germline V and J ends were trimmed by 5 bases and 2 bases, with 20 bases remaining between them. The germline V gene encodes CDR1 SGHKS and CDR2 YYEKEE (reference sequence). This CDR3 region has 16 residues. The CDR3 reads CASSLIPLGAAYEQYF. CDR3 in DNA: TGTGCCAGCAGTCTCATACCCCTTGGGGCCGCCTACGAGCAGTACTTC.

This clonotype has at least ten counts. The chain is built from TRBV14 and TRBJ2-3; D is uncertain. V was cut by 7 bases and J by 6 bases, with 8 bases left in between. From germline, CDR1 is SGHDN and CDR2 FVKESK. The CDR3 is 11 amino acids. The CDR3 coding sequence is TGTGCCAGCATGGGTATGGATACGCAGTATTTT. It specifies CASMGMDTQYF.

At least ten counts were recorded for this clonotype. The rearrangement joins TRBV5-1 to TRBJ2-1; TRBD1 matches at 9 bases. Germline CDR1 reads SGHRS; CDR2 reads YFSETQ. V shed 4 bases, J shed 4 bases, and the junction held 0 bases outside the gene matches. The CDR3 covers 13 residues. The CDR3 here is CASSGQGYNEQFF. The CDR3 coding sequence is TGCGCCAGCAGCGGACAGGGGTACAATGAGCAGTTCTTC.

This clonotype has a count of ten or more. V usage is TRBV20-1 and J usage is TRBJ1-5; the D is unclear. The CDR3 sequence is 13 residues long. Germline assignment: CDR1 DFQATT and CDR2 SNEGSKA (reference sequence). Trimming took off 0 bases at V and 2 bases at J, with 5 bases between the two ends. The CDR3 bases are TGCAGTGCTAGAGACCCGGGCAATCAGCCCCAGCATTTT. Translating gives CSARDPGNQPQHF.

This clonotype was detected many times. The chain uses TRBV30 and TRBJ1-1; D not certain. Trimming pared 0 bases from V and 6 bases from J, leaving 14 bases between. The V gene's germline CDR1 is GTSNPN and CDR2 SVGIG (reference sequence). This CDR3 is built from 14 residues. The CDR3 sequence: CAWSVGRLGSEAFF. The CDR3 DNA follows: TGTGCCTGGAGTGTAGGGCGTCTAGGCTCTGAAGCTTTCTTT. The whole variable domain, remainder taken from reference TRBV30 and TRBJ1-1, is SQTIHQWPATLVQPVGSPLSLECTVEGTSNPNLYWYRQAAGRGLQLLFYSVGIGQISSEVPQNLSASRPQDRQFILSSKKLLLSDSGFYLCAWSVGRLGSEAFFGQGTRLTVV.

The genes are TRBV6-5 and TRBJ2-1, with D hard to call. With 6 bases removed from V and 4 bases from J, the gap between germline ends came to 10 bases. CDR1 MNHEY and CDR2 SVGAGI come from the germline V gene. This CDR3 region has 13 residues. CDR3 in amino acids: CASRFGPYNEQFF. The CDR3, as DNA: TGTGCCAGCAGATTTGGGCCTTACAATGAGCAGTTCTTC.

Ten or more counts support this clonotype. The chain uses TRBV10-3 and TRBJ2-1; 8 bases map to TRBD1. From germline, CDR1 is ENHRY and CDR2 SYGVKD. With V trimmed by 2 bases and J by 6 bases, 0 bases remained unmatched. There are 13 residues in the CDR3. CDR3 in DNA: TGTGCCATCAGTGAGGACAGGGGCAATGAGCAGTTCTTC. Encoded protein: CAISEDRGNEQFF.

This clonotype was seen ten or more times. CDR3 residues: CASSSSQGASSQPQHF. The CDR3 coding sequence is TGTGCCAGCAGCTCCTCACAGGGAGCGTCGTCTCAGCCCCAGCATTTT. The chain employs TRBV11-2 and TRBJ1-5, with D maybe TRBD1 (6 bases). Germline-derived CDR1 and CDR2 are SGHAT and FQNNGV. CDR3 size: 16 residues. Trimming removed 4 bases from V and 6 bases from J, with 19 bases in between.

This clonotype was recorded at least ten times. CDR3 sequence reads: CASSLDQREQFF. As DNA, the CDR3 is TGTGCCAGCAGCTTAGATCAGCGGGAGCAGTTCTTC. The chain links TRBV7-8 to TRBJ2-1; D may be TRBD2 (5 bases). This CDR3 has 12 residues. CDR1 is SGHVS, CDR2 FQNEAQ, per germline. Trimming shortened V by 1 base and J by 10 bases, and 8 bases separated the two germline ends.

This clonotype was seen repeatedly, ten times or more. This chain links TRBV12-3 or TRBV12-4 with TRBJ1-3; D uncertain. V shed 5 bases and J shed 5 bases, with 19 bases lying between them. CDR3 length: 16 amino acids. The DNA of the CDR3 is TGTGCCAGCAGTCGGCGGACGCCCGGGCCGAGAAACACCATATATTTT. Protein: CASSRRTPGPRNTIYF.

At least ten counts were recorded for this clonotype. V gene TRBV7-2 combines with J gene TRBJ1-5; no firm D call. The CDR3 totals 14 residues. Between the trimmed V and J ends, which lost 3 bases and 3 bases, there was a span of 9 bases. The germline V gene has CDR1 SGHTA and CDR2 FQGNSA. The CDR3 spells CASSFYGINQPQHF. The CDR3 coding sequence is TGTGCCAGCAGCTTTTACGGGATCAATCAGCCCCAGCATTTT.

At least ten counts were recorded for this clonotype. CDR3 coding DNA: TGCGCCAGCAGCCGGGACAGGACTAGCGGGAGCGAGCAGTACTTC. Translated, it gives CASSRDRTSGSEQYF. The chain uses TRBV5-1 and TRBJ2-7; 13 nucleotides line up with TRBD2. Germline values: CDR1 SGHRS, CDR2 YFSETQ. CDR3 length: 15 residues. After removal of 4 bases from V and 6 bases from J, the junction contained 7 bases not matched to a gene.

This clonotype came up many times. This chain uses TRBV7-3 with TRBJ2-1, with D perhaps TRBD2 (5 bases). The CDR3 runs to 13 residues. Germline V gives CDR1 SGHTA, CDR2 FQGTGA. Trimming cost V 5 bases and J 10 bases, with 15 bases left between them. The CDR3 DNA is TGTGCCAGCAGCCGAGGGTCGGAGGAGGAGCAGTTCTTC. This translates into CASSRGSEEEQFF.

Notes on this clonotype: A much more abundant neighbour one base away suggests this may be a read error. The chain is built from TRBV24-1 and TRBJ1-5; D is unclear. Germline lookup yields CDR1 KGHDR and CDR2 SFDVKD. V lost 0 bases to trimming and J lost 7 bases, with 12 bases between them. The CDR3 runs 15 residues. The CDR3 loop reads CATSDLGRREQPQHF. The CDR3 bases are TGTGCCACCAGTGATTTGGGCAGGCGCGAACAGCCCCAGCATTTT.

This clonotype was seen many times. The rearrangement uses TRBV20-1 and TRBJ1-5, with D tentatively TRBD1 (5 bases). The CDR3 has 14 residues. The germline gives CDR1 DFQATT, CDR2 SNEGSKA (reference sequence). Trimming removed 1 base from V and 7 bases from J, with 14 bases in between. The CDR3 reads CSARGDPLGQPQHF. CDR3 bases: TGCAGTGCTAGAGGGGACCCTCTGGGGCAGCCCCAGCATTTT.

Worth noting for this clonotype: A clone one base away is much larger, so this may be a read error. The CDR3 ends on some other residue instead of the conserved phenylalanine or tryptophan, so this is likely a read error. J is TRBJ2-1 and V is TRBV27; 7 nucleotides agree with TRBD2. Germline CDR1 and CDR2: MNHEY and SMNVEV (reference sequence). CDR3 length: 17 residues. Unmatched junction bases numbered 7, after V lost 2 bases and J lost 0 bases. CDR3 bases: TGTGCCAGCAGTTTACTAGCGGCCACGAGCTCCTACAATGAGCAGTTCTTG. Translation: CASSLLAATSSYNEQFL.

This clonotype has at least ten counts. The chain links TRBV3-1 to TRBJ2-1, with D perhaps matching TRBD1 (6 bases). Germline CDR1 is LGHDT and CDR2 is YNNKEL (reference sequence). V lost 4 bases and J 4 bases, leaving 11 bases between the germline ends. The CDR3 loop spans 14 amino acids. CDR3 in DNA: TGTGCCAGCAGCCGCGGACAGAGTTACAATGAGCAGTTCTTC. Its protein is CASSRGQSYNEQFF.